The present TCR beta chain was sequenced within a study of beta chain features in type 1 diabetes. Study findings and constraints: In cDNA sequencing, cells with high TCR expression could be over-represented. In every one of the four CD4+ subsets, TCRB CDR3s were moderately but significantly shorter in Type 1 diabetes patients.

Purity above 95% was achieved in all sorted populations. The authors reverse transcribed all of the isolated RNA, so sequencing captured expressed TCRB transcripts. Data came from immunoSEQ multiplex PCR; TCRdb stores just in-frame clones and leaves some out. The sample holds about 650,000 clones; 9.5% to 15% are singletons and the top ten take more than 0.095%. A few counts support this clone. Antigen specificity is unknown. Trimming cost V 2 bases and J 4 bases, with 12 bases left between them. Germline CDR1 SNHLY, CDR2 FYNNEI. This CDR3 has 14 residues. The receptor's source is a man under 40 with type 1 diabetes. The rearrangement joins TRBV2 to TRBJ2-7, with D perhaps TRBD1 (5 bases). The material sequenced was naive CD4+ T cells from blood. The CDR3 DNA is TGTGCCAGCAGTGAAAGAATGACAGTTTACGAGCAGTACTTC. Translation: CASSERMTVYEQYF. Drawing the rest from reference TRBV2 and TRBJ2-7, the complete variable domain is EPEVTQTPSHQVTQMGQEVILRCVPISNHLYFYWYRQILGQKVEFLVSFYNNEISEKSEIFDDQFSVERPDGSNFTLKIRSTKLEDSAMYFCASSERMTVYEQYFGPGTRLTVT.